This T cell receptor beta chain was identified during a study of vaccination effects on CD4 cells after COVID-19. Across the study: CD4+ T cells specific for antigen were expanded with viral peptide pools by the ViraFEST assay before sequencing. PBMC were cultured at a few million per well with about 10 IU/ml IL-2 and 8 to 10 ug/ml peptides. Notes on the study in general: In people who had recovered, most post-vaccine spike-reactive clones were new vaccine-induced clones.

The table came from immunoSEQ multiplex PCR; TCRdb's copy has only in-frame clones and leaves some out. The sample gives more than 40,000 clones, roughly 76% of which show up once; roughly 12% is in the top ten. Subsequent to a culture period of nine to ten days, CD4+ T cells were isolated. Both day 3 and day 7 saw half the medium replaced with IL-2 medium. V shed 1 base and J shed 0 bases, with 15 bases lying between them. This CDR3 has 17 residues. Germline-derived CDR1 and CDR2 are SGHNT and YENEEA. A word on this clone: What it binds is unknown.

The V call is TRBV11-3, the J call TRBJ1-1, with a possible D match to TRBD1 (6 bases). The sequence was collected from a human donor who had a prior SARS-CoV-2 infection. The sample here was CD4+ T cells from PBMCs cultured without peptide, taken before COVID-19 vaccination. CDR3 DNA: TGTGCCAGCAGCTTAGTACTCACGGGGGCAGTGAACACTGAAGCTTTCTTT. As protein: CASSLVLTGAVNTEAFF. The full variable domain, completed using reference TRBV11-3 and TRBJ1-1, is EAGVVQSPRYKIIEKKQPVAFWCNPISGHNTLYWYLQNLGQGPELLIRYENEEAVDDSQLPKDRFSAERLKGVDSTLKIQPAELGDSAVYLCASSLVLTGAVNTEAFFGQGTRLTVV.